The text below deals with one T cell receptor (beta chain). The data derive from a study of blood T cell repertoires in COVID-19. Background on the study: Samples taken during acute and convalescent COVID-19 were collected in the United States, Italy and Spain.

The CDR3 is 16 residues long. Germline V CDR1 and CDR2: MNHNY, SVGAGI (reference sequence). The V gene lost 0 bases and the J gene lost 3 bases, with 12 bases spanning the gap. Only in-frame clones appear in the TCRdb table, and some are missing; sequencing was by immunoSEQ multiplex PCR. Here the sample spans around 120,000 clones, nearly 90% being singletons. One Seattle source followed patients from active infection through their disease course. The sequencing input was peripheral blood. This TCR was sampled from a woman in her fifties or sixties with COVID-19, enrolled during active disease. The J gene is TRBJ1-5, the V gene TRBV6-6, with TRBD1 as a possible D gene (6 bases). In DNA, the CDR3 is TGTGCCAGCAGTTACTCTCACCTGGGACACAATCAGCCCCAGCATTTT. Translating gives CASSYSHLGHNQPQHF.